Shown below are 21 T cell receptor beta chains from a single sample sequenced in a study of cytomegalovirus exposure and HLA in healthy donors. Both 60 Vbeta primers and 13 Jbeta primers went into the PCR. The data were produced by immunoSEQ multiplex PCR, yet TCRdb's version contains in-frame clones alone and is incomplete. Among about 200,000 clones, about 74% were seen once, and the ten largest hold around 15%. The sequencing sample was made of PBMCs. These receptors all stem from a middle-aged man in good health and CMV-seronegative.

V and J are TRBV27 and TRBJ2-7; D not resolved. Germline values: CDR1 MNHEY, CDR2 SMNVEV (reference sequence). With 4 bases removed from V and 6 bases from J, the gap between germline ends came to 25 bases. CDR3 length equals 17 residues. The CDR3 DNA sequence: TGTGCCAGCAGTTCCTCCATAAACCGTATATGGCCCTTCGAGCAGTACTTC. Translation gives CASSSSINRIWPFEQYF.

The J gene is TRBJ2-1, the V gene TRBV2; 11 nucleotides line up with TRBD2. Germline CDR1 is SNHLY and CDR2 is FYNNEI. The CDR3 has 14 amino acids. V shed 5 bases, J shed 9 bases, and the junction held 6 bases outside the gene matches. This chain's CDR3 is CASSLLAGVIEQFF. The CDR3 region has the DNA TGTGCCAGCAGTCTACTAGCGGGAGTTATTGAGCAGTTCTTC.

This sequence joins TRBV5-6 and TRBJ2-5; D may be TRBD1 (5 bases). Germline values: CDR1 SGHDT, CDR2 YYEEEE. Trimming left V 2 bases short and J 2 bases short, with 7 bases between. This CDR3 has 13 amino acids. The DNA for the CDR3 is TGTGCCAGCAGCTTTGACAGTCAAGAGACCCAGTACTTC. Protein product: CASSFDSQETQYF.

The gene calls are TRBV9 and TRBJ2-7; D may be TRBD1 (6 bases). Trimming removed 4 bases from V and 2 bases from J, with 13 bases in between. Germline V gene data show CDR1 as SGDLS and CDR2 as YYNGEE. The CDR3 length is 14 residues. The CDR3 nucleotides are TGTGCCAGCAGCCCCCGACAGGACGCCTACGAGCAGTACTTC. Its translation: CASSPRQDAYEQYF.

The CDR3 sequence is CASSEAYLQGNEQFF. The CDR3 DNA reads TGTGCCAGCAGTGAAGCGTATTTACAGGGCAATGAGCAGTTCTTC. This sequence joins TRBV2 and TRBJ2-1, with D maybe TRBD1 (6 bases). Germline loops: CDR1 SNHLY, CDR2 FYNNEI. This CDR3 region has 15 residues. The V and J ends lost 0 bases and 6 bases respectively, with 12 bases between them.

CDR3 nucleotides: TGTGCCAGCAGCCACGACTCCTCCTACTACGAGCAGTACTTC. The encoded protein is CASSHDSSYYEQYF. J is TRBJ2-7 and V is TRBV14, with D uncertain. This CDR3 comprises 14 residues. Looked up from germline, CDR1 is SGHDN and CDR2 is FVKESK. V was shortened by 3 bases and J by 3 bases, with 12 bases between the two germline ends. The entire variable domain, with the rest obtained from reference TRBV14 and TRBJ2-7, is as follows: EAGVTQFPSHSVIEKGQTVTLRCDPISGHDNLYWYRRVMGKEIKFLLHFVKESKQDESGMPNNRFLAERTGGTYSTLKVQPAELEDSGVYFCASSHDSSYYEQYFGPGTRLTVT.

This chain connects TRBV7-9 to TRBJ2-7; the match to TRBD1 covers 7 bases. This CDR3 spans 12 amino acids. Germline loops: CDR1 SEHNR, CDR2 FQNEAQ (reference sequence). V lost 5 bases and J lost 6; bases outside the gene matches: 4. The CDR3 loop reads CASSPTGREQYF. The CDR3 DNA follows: TGTGCCAGCAGCCCGACAGGGCGCGAGCAGTACTTC. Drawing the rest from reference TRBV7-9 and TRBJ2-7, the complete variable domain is DTGVSQNPRHKITKRGQNVTFRCDPISEHNRLYWYRQTLGQGPEFLTYFQNEAQLEKSRLLSDRFSAERPKGSFSTLEIQRTEQGDSAMYLCASSPTGREQYFGPGTRLTVT.

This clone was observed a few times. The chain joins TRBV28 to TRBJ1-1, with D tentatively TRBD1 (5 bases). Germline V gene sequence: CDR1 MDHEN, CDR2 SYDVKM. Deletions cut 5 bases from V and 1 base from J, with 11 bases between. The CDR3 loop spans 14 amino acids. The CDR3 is CASSAPTGNTEAFF. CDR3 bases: TGTGCCAGCAGTGCCCCTACAGGGAACACTGAAGCTTTCTTT.

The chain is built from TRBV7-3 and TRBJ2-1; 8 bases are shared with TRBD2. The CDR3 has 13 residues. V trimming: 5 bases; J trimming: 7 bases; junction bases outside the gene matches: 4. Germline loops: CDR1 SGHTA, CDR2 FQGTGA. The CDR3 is CASSPLADNEQFF. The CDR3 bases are TGTGCCAGCAGCCCACTAGCGGATAATGAGCAGTTCTTC.

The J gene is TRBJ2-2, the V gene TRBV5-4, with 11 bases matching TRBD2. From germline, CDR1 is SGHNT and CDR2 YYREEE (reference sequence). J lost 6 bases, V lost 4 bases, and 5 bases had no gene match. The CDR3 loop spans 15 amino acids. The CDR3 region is CASSSSGGAAGELFF. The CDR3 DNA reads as TGTGCCAGCAGCAGTAGCGGGGGGGCGGCCGGGGAGCTGTTTTTT.

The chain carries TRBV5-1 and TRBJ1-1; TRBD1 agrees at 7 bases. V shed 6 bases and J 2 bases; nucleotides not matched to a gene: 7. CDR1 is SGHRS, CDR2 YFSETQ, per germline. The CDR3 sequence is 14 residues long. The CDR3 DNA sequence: TGCGCCAGCACTTACGGGACAGCCAACACTGAAGCTTTCTTT. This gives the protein CASTYGTANTEAFF.

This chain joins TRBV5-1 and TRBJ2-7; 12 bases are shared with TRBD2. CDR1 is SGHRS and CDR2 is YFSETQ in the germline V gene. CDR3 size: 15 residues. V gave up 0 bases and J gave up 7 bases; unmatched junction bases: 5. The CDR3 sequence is CASSLEGLAGGEQYF. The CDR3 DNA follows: TGCGCCAGCAGCTTGGAGGGCCTAGCGGGAGGGGAGCAGTACTTC.

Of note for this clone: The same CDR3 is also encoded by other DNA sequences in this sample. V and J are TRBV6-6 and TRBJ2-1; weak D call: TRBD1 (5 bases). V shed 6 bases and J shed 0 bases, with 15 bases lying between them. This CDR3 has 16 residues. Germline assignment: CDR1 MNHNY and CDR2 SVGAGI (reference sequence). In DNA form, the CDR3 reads TGTGCCAGCAGCGCCCACTACGACAGCTCCTACAATGAGCAGTTCTTC. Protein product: CASSAHYDSSYNEQFF.

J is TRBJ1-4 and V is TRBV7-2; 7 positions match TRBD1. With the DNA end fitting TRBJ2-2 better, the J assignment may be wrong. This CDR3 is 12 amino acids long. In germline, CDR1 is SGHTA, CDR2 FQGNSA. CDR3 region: CASSEGGWELFF. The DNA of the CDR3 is TGTGCCAGCAGCGAAGGGGGCTGGGAGCTGTTTTTT.

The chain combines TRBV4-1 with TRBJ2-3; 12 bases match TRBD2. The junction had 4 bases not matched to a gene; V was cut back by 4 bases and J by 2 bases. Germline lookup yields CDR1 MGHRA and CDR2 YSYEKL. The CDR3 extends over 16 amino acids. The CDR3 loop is CASSRRLAGDTDTQYF. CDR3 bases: TGCGCCAGCAGCCGCCGACTAGCGGGAGACACAGATACGCAGTATTTT.

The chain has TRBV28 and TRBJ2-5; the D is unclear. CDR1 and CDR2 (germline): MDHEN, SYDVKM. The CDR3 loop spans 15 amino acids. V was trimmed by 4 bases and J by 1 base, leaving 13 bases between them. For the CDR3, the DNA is TGTGCCAGCAGTTCCACAGTGGTGGGCCAAGAGACCCAGTACTTC. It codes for CASSSTVVGQETQYF.

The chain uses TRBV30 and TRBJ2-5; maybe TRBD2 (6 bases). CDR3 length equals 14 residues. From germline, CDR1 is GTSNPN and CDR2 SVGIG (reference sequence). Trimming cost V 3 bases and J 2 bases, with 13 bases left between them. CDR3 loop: CAWRSQRAQETQYF. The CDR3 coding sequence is TGTGCCTGGAGGTCTCAGCGGGCGCAAGAGACCCAGTACTTC.

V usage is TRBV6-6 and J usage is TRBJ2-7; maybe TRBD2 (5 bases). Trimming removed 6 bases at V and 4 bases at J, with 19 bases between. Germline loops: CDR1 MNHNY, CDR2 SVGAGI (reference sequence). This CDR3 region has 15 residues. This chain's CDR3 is CASSSRDIGLYEQYF. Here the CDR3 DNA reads TGTGCCAGCAGCTCGCGAGACATAGGACTTTACGAGCAGTACTTC.

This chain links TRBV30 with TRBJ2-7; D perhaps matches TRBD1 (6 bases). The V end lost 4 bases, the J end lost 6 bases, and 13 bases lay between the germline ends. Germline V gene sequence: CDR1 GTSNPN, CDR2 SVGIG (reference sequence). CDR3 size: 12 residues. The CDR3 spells CAWNGGRGEQYF. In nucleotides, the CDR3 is TGTGCCTGGAATGGGGGCCGGGGCGAGCAGTACTTC.

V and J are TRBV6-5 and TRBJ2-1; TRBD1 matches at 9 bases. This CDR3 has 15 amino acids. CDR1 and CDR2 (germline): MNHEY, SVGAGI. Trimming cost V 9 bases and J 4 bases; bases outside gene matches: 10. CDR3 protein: CASEPGTGSYNEQFF. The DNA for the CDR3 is TGTGCCAGTGAACCCGGGACAGGGTCATACAATGAGCAGTTCTTC.

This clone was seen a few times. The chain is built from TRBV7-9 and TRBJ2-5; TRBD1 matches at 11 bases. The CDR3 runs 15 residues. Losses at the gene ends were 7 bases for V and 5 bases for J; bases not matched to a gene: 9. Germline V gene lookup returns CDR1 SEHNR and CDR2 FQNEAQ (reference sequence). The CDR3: CASIGQGAGGETQYF. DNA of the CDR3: TGTGCCAGCATTGGACAGGGGGCGGGCGGGGAGACCCAGTACTTC.